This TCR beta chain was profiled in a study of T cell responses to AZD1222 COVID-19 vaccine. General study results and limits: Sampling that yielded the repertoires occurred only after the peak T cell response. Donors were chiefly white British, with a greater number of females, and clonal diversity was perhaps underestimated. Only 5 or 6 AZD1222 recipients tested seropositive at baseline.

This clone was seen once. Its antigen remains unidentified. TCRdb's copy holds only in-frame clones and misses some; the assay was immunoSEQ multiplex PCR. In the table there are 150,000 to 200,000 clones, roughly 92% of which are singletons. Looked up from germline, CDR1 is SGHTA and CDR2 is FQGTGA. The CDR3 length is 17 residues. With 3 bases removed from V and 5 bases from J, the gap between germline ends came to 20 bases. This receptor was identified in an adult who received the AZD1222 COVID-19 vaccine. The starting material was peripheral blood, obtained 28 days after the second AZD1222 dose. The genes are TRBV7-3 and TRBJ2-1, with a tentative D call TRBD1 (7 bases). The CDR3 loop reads CASSFPGGGAGNNEQFF. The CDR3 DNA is TGTGCCAGCAGCTTCCCAGGAGGGGGCGCTGGGAACAATGAGCAGTTCTTC.